This T cell receptor beta chain originates from a study of T cells in Graves' hyperthyroidism and ophthalmopathy. Study outcomes and limitations: Peripheral blood also featured most of the thyroid clonotypes expanded above 0.001.

TCR beta CDR3 region amplification was performed from RNA transcripts. RT-PCR in the first round (using the HTBI primer set) targeted the TCR CDR3. TCRdb used MiXCR to reprocess the multiplex PCR reads, holding one entry per CDR3 protein. The sample includes 450,000 to 650,000 distinct CDR3 sequences, 17% of them seen just once. In regard to this clonotype: The antigen is not known. This may come from a read error, since a much larger clone is one base off.

Germline V gene sequence: CDR1 MDHEN, CDR2 SYDVKM. The CDR3 spans 14 residues. V and J are TRBV28 and TRBJ1-1; the match to TRBD1 covers 7 bases. The specimen was blood. The receptor comes from a woman between 18 and 29 years old with Graves' ophthalmopathy. Here the CDR3 DNA reads TGTGCCAGCACCCTACAGGGGATAAACACTGGAGCTTTCTTT. Translated: CASTLQGINTGAFF. Full variable domain (missing parts from reference TRBV28 and TRBJ1-1): DVKVTQSSRYLVKRTGEKVFLECVQDMDHENMFWYRQDPGLGLRLIYFSYDVKMKEKGDIPEGYSVSREKKERFSLILESASTNQTSMYLCASTLQGINTGAFFGQGTRLTVV.